These 2 T cell receptor beta chains came from one sample sequenced in a study of blood T cell repertoires in COVID-19. The protocol was immunoSEQ multiplex PCR, while the TCRdb copy is restricted to in-frame clones and leaves out a portion. The sample lists approximately 350,000 clones; 87% were seen once. The sequencing sample was made of peripheral blood. The receptors stem from a woman aged 45-60 years with COVID-19, enrolled during active disease.

This chain joins TRBV25-1 and TRBJ1-5, with 9 nucleotides matching TRBD1. The CDR3 sequence is 15 residues long. The V gene end was trimmed by 3 bases and the J gene end by 3 bases; junction bases not matched to a gene: 3. CDR1 and CDR2 (germline): MGHDK, SYGVNS. Here the CDR3 reads CASSDGQGSNQPQHF. CDR3 nucleotides: TGTGCCAGCAGTGACGGACAGGGGTCCAATCAGCCCCAGCATTTT.

The chain is built from TRBV19 and TRBJ1-3, with unresolved D. The CDR3 consists of 12 residues. The germline CDR1 and CDR2 sequences are LNHDA and SQIVND (reference sequence). Trimming stripped 6 bases from V and 4 bases from J, with 7 bases between. CDR3 protein: CASRSEGNTIYF. CDR3 nucleotides: TGTGCCAGTAGGTCAGAAGGAAACACCATATATTTT.